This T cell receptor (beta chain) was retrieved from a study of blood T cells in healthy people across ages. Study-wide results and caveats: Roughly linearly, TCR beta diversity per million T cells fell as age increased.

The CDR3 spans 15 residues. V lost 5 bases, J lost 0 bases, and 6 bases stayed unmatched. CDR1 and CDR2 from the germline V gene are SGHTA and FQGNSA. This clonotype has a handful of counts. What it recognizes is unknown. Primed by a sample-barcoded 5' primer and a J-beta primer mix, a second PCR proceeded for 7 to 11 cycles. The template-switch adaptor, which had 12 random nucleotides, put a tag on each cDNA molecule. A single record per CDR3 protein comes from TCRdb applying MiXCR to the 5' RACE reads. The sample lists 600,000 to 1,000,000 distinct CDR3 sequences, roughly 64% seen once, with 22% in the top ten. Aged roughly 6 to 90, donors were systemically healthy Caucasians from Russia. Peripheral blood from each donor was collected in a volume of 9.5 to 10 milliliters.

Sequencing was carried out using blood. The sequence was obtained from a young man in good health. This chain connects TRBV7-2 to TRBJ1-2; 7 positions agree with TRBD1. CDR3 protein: CASSPGTVANYGYTF. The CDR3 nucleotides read TGTGCCAGCAGCCCAGGGACAGTCGCTAACTATGGCTACACCTTC.